This T cell receptor (beta chain) was identified during a study of cytomegalovirus exposure and HLA in healthy donors. Primers for the PCR totalled 60 Vbeta and 13 Jbeta. The table came from immunoSEQ multiplex PCR; TCRdb's copy has only in-frame clones and leaves some out. The table has just under 150,000 clones, around 86% seen once. General observations from the study: Data from an earlier analysis indicated that most TCR beta V segments were productive either about 87% or about 30% of the time.

With respect to this clone: The antigen remains unidentified.

After removal of 5 bases from V and 2 bases from J, the junction contained 6 bases not matched to a gene. This CDR3 has 15 amino acids. Germline values: CDR1 SGHTA, CDR2 FQGNSA. The sample was PBMCs. The TCR originated in a woman in her thirties in good health and CMV-seronegative. The V gene is TRBV7-2, the J gene TRBJ1-3; 7 bases are shared with TRBD1. The chain's CDR3 is CASSNRGGTGNTIYF. The CDR3 DNA follows: TGTGCCAGCAGCAACAGGGGTGGGACTGGAAACACCATATATTTT.